Described below is a single T cell receptor (beta chain) sequence and its context. PCR employed 60 Vbeta and 13 Jbeta primers. Data came from immunoSEQ multiplex PCR; TCRdb stores just in-frame clones and leaves some out. The sample lists roughly 240,000 clones; about 88% were seen once. Samples came from healthy bone marrow donors. The data stem from a study of cytomegalovirus exposure and HLA in healthy donors. Turning to the study itself: Findings of an earlier analysis included more than 90 million unique TCR beta sequences from 180 million or so T cells.

Germline CDR1 reads SNHLY; CDR2 reads FYNNEI. V lost 8 bases and J lost 5; bases outside the gene matches: 14. The CDR3 is 15 amino acids. The chain uses TRBV2 and TRBJ2-5; 7 bases are a match to TRBD2. The source material was PBMCs. The sequence came from a girl between 2 and 10 years old in good health and CMV-seronegative. The CDR3 bases are TGTGCCAGCGGAGGTCTAGCGGAGCGGAGGGAGACCCAGTACTTC. Encoded protein: CASGGLAERRETQYF. The full variable domain, with the rest looked up from reference TRBV2 and TRBJ2-5, is EPEVTQTPSHQVTQMGQEVILRCVPISNHLYFYWYRQILGQKVEFLVSFYNNEISEKSEIFDDQFSVERPDGSNFTLKIRSTKLEDSAMYFCASGGLAERRETQYFGPGTRLLVL.